This entry features one T cell receptor beta chain sequence. Its target is not known. Isolated per sample were at least 6 million PBMCs. This sample is part of a study of blood T cells in healthy people across ages. Study-level points and caveats: No conclusive comparison of naive versus antigen-experienced cells was possible with unsorted PBMCs.

Germline V gene data show CDR1 as SGHRS and CDR2 as YFSETQ. V was cut by 4 bases and J by 3 bases, with 10 bases left in between. The CDR3 covers 14 residues. Sample-barcoded 5' priming and a J-beta primer mix drove a second PCR of about 6 to 12 cycles. Using its own MiXCR run on the 5' RACE reads, TCRdb lists one record per CDR3 protein. The table records some 1.4 million distinct CDR3 sequences, about 40% of them present only once. The origin of this receptor is a woman aged 18-35 years in good health. The J gene is TRBJ2-2, the V gene TRBV5-1; D not certain. The specimen sequenced was blood. The CDR3 region is CASSPRRDTGELFF. The CDR3 DNA follows: TGCGCCAGCAGCCCGCGACGAGACACCGGGGAGCTGTTTTTT. Full variable domain (outside the CDR3, taken from reference TRBV5-1 and TRBJ2-2): KAGVTQTPRYLIKTRGQQVTLSCSPISGHRSVSWYQQTPGQGLQFLFEYFSETQRNKGNFPGRFSGRQFSNSRSEMNVSTLELGDSALYLCASSPRRDTGELFFGEGSRLTVL.